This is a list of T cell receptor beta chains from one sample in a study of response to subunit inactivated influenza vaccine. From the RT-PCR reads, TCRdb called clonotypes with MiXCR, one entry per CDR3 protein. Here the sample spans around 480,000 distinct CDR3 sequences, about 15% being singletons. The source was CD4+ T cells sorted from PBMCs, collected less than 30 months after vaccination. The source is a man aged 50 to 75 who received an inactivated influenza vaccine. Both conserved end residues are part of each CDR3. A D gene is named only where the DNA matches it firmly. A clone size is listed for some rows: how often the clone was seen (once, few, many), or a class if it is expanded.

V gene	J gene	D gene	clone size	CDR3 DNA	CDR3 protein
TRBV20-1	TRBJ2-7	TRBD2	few	TGCAGTGCTAGAGATATGAGGGCTAGCGGGGGCTACGAGCAGTACTTC	CSARDMRASGGYEQYF
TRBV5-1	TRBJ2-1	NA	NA	TGCGCCAGCAGCTCAGACGGTAGTGAGCAGTTCTTC	CASSSDGSEQFF
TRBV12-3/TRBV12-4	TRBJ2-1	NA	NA	TGTGCCAGCAGTTTACAGTTCTCCTACAATGAGCAGTTCTTC	CASSLQFSYNEQFF
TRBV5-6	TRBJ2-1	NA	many	TGTGCCAGCAGCATCGACGCGGTGGATGAGCAGTTCTTC	CASSIDAVDEQFF
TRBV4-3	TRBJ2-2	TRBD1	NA	TGCGCCAGCAGCTCATGGGACAGGGGGCTCGCGAACACCGGGGAGCTGTTTTTT	CASSSWDRGLANTGELFF
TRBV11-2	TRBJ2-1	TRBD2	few	TGTGCCAGCAGGCACCCTAGCGGGAGCGCTTATGAGCAGTTCTTC	CASRHPSGSAYEQFF
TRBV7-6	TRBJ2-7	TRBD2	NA	TGTGCCAGCAGCTTAGGATCTAGCGGGGGGACCTACGAGCAGTACTTC	CASSLGSSGGTYEQYF
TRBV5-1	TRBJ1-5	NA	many	TGCGCCAGCAGCTTGGCGGGACTCAATAGCAATCAGCCCCAGCATTTT	CASSLAGLNSNQPQHF
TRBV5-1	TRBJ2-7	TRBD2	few	TGCGCCAGCAGCTCGACTAGCGGAACCTACGAGCAGTACTTC	CASSSTSGTYEQYF
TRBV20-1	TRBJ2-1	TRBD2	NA	TGCAGTGCTAGGGGCCTGGGGCTAGCGGGAGGGCCGGACTACAATGAGCAGTTCTTC	CSARGLGLAGGPDYNEQFF
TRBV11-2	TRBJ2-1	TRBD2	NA	TGTGCCAGCAGCTTAAGTCTTGCGGGAGGGCGAAGCTCCTACAATGAGCAGTTCTTC	CASSLSLAGGRSSYNEQFF
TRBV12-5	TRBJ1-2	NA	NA	TGTGCTAGTGGTAACAGGGACTATGGCTACACCTTC	CASGNRDYGYTF
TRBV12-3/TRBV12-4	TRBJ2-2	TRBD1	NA	TGTGCCAGCAGGCCGCCGGCAGGGGGTTCGAACACCGGGGAGCTGTTTTTT	CASRPPAGGSNTGELFF
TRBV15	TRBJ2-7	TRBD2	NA	TGTGCCACCAGCAAGAGCGGGAGTACGTACGAGCAGTACTTC	CATSKSGSTYEQYF
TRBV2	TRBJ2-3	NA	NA	TGTGCCAGCAGGAAGGGCACACAGGCCATAGATACGCAGTATTTT	CASRKGTQAIDTQYF
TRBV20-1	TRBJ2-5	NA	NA	TGCAGTGCTAGAAGGGGAGAGACCCAGTACTTC	CSARRGETQYF
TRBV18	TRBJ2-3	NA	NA	TGTGCCAGCTCACCGGGGTCAGATACGCAGTATTTT	CASSPGSDTQYF
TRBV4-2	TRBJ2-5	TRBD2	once	TGTGCCAGCAGCCAAGAGGTACTAGCGGGGGGACGAAAAGAGACCCAGTACTTC	CASSQEVLAGGRKETQYF
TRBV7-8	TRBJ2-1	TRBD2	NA	TGTGCCAGCAGCTTAAGACTAGCGACCATCTCCTACAATGAGCAGTTCTTC	CASSLRLATISYNEQFF
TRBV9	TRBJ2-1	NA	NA	TGTGCCAGCAGCGTGGGGGGGCTAAGGGATGAGCAGTTCTTC	CASSVGGLRDEQFF
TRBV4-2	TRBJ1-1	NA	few	TGTGCCAGCAGCCGGGGGGGCCGGACTGAAGCTTTCTTT	CASSRGGRTEAFF
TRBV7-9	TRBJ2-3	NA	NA	TGTGCCGCCGCCTCTGTTAGCTACACAGATACGCAGTATTTT	CAAASVSYTDTQYF
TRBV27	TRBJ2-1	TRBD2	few	TGTGCCAGCAGTTTTCCCGGGAGGGAGCAGTTCTTC	CASSFPGREQFF
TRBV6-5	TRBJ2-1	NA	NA	TGTGCCAGCAGTTACTCGCCACGGGTCCGTAACAATGAGCAGTTCTTC	CASSYSPRVRNNEQFF
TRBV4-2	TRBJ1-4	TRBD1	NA	TGTGCCAGCAGCCGGGGACAGGGAAATAGTTATAATGAAAAACTGTTTTTT	CASSRGQGNSYNEKLFF
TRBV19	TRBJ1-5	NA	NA	TGTGCCAGTGGATTCTATCAGCCCCAGCATTTT	CASGFYQPQHF
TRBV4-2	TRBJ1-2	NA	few	TGTGCCAGCAGCCAAGATCCGGTTTATGGCTACACCTTC	CASSQDPVYGYTF
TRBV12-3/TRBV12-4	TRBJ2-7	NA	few	TGTGCCAGCAGTTTGCCTTTGGGTCCCCAATACTTC	CASSLPLGPQYF
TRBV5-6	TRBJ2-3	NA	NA	TGTGCCAGCACGGGACTTCGCACAGATACGCAGTATTTT	CASTGLRTDTQYF
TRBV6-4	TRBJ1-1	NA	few	TGTGCCAGCAGTGTCTCGATAAACACTGAAGCTTTCTTT	CASSVSINTEAFF
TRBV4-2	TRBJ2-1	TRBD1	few	TGTGCCAGCAGCCCAAGATACCGGGACAGGGCCTACAATGAGCAGTTCTTC	CASSPRYRDRAYNEQFF
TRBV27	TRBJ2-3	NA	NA	TGTGCCAGCAGTGCCCTCGGGAGACCTACGCAGTATTTT	CASSALGRPTQYF
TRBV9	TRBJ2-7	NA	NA	TGTGCCAGCAGCCCAGGAGGGCTAGCGCGCTACGAGCAGTACTTC	CASSPGGLARYEQYF
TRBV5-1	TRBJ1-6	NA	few	TGCGCCAGCAGCATGGGACATGGGGATAATTCACCCCTCCACTTT	CASSMGHGDNSPLHF
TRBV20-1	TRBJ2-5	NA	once	TGCAGTGCTAGAGATGCCCCTTCCCAAGAGACCCAGTACTTC	CSARDAPSQETQYF
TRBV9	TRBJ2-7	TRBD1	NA	TGTGCCAGCAGCAGGGGACAGGCCTCCCTCGAGCAGTACTTC	CASSRGQASLEQYF
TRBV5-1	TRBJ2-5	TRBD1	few	TGCGCCAGCAGCCTGGACAGGGCATGGGAGACCCAGTACTTC	CASSLDRAWETQYF
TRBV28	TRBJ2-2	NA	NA	TGTGCCAGCAGACGAACACGGAACACCGGGGAGCTGTTTTTT	CASRRTRNTGELFF
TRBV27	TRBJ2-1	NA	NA	TGTGCCAGCAGTCAGTCGGGAACGCGCAATGAGCAGTTCTTC	CASSQSGTRNEQFF
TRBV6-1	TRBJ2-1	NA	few	TGTGCCAGCAGCCCTCAGCGAAGCTCCTACAATGAGCAGTTCTTC	CASSPQRSSYNEQFF
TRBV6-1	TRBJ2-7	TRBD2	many	TGTGCCAGCAGGCAACTAGCGGGAGGGCCCGGTTCCTACGAGCAGTACTTC	CASRQLAGGPGSYEQYF
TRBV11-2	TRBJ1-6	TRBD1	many	TGTGCCAGCAGCCCCTTGGACAGGGGGGATAATTCACCCCTCCACTTT	CASSPLDRGDNSPLHF